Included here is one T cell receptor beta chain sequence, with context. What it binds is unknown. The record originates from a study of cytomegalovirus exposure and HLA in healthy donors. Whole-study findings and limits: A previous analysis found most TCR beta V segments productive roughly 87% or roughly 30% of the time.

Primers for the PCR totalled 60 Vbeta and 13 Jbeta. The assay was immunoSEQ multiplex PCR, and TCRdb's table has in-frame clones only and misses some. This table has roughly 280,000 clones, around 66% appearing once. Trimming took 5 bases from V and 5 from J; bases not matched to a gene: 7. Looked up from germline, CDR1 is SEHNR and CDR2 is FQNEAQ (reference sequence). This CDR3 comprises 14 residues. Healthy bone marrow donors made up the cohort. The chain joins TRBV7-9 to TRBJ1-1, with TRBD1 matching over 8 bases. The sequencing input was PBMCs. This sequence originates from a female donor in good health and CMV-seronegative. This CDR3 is CASSPGQGETEAFF. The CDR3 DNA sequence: TGTGCCAGCAGCCCAGGACAGGGAGAAACTGAAGCTTTCTTT.